This T cell receptor (beta chain) comes out of a study of response to subunit inactivated influenza vaccine. This clonotype appeared many times. Antigen: not known. Study-wide results and limits: The authors suggested that every seasonal influenza vaccination recruits few new T cells.

TCRdb ran MiXCR on the RT-PCR reads and lists one entry per CDR3 protein. The data contain around 490,000 distinct CDR3 sequences, 6% to 9% of them singletons. CDR1 is SGHRS, CDR2 YFSETQ, per germline. This CDR3 contains 14 residues. With V trimmed by 2 bases and J by 0 bases, 2 bases remained unmatched. The rearrangement joins TRBV5-1 to TRBJ2-7; 7 bases fit TRBD1. This clonotype originated in a man between 50 and 70 years old who received an inactivated influenza vaccine. This material consisted of PBMCs from blood, taken roughly 24 months after vaccination. CDR3 residues: CASSFQGVSYEQYF. The CDR3 nucleotides read TGCGCCAGCAGCTTTCAGGGGGTCTCCTACGAGCAGTACTTC.